This TCR beta chain was retrieved from a study of blood T cell repertoires in COVID-19 (dated by TCRdb to the early 2020s). General notes on the study: The collaborator samples originated in the United States, Italy and Spain and spanned the acute and convalescent phases of COVID-19. The material from the prospective study consisted of cDNA or gDNA derived from T cells, B-cell-depleted T cells, or PBMCs. The dataset comprised deeply sampled blood TCRbeta repertoires from subjects exposed to, actively infected with, or recovered from COVID-19. The repertoires were made available in a free public database intended to serve as a resource for research on the immune response to SARS-CoV-2. Samples were obtained from the ongoing ImmuneRACE study (first 160 participants) and from 1,200 or so subjects provided by 6 global collaborators. Nearly every sample came with metadata listing a de-identified subject ID, COVID-19 status, age in years and sex. Where available, HLA class I and class II types were taken from metadata supplied by the sample provider and were not determined by assay-based typing.

V loses 2 bases at its end and J loses 2 bases; junction bases beyond the gene matches: 2. The CDR3 runs 15 residues from the cysteine to the phenylalanine. Kept here is only the CDR3 DNA, which spans 45 bases and is read in frame from base 1. CDR1 KGHDR and CDR2 SFDVKD are derived from the germline V gene. Notes on this clone: Its specific antigen is unknown. There are no base qualities to consult, and no much larger clone falls within one base.

The immunoSEQ Assay, a bias-controlled multiplex PCR, was used to amplify TCRbeta CDR3 regions from genomic DNA. In the original analysis: The number of nucleated cells in each sample was estimated from the amplification of reference gene primers within the assay. Sequence reads were collapsed and filtered to measure the absolute abundance of every unique TCRbeta CDR3 rearrangement. For each sample, productive Simpson clonality was calculated as the square root of Simpson's diversity index over productive rearrangements. TCRdb obtained this table from immuneACCESS and retained in-frame rearrangements with V and J assigned. These tables miss some clones; where compared with another copy, unresolved V genes account for less than half of the shortfall, and the remainder is unexplained. D and trimming come from the DNA, and the V and J calls and clone size come from that table. This sample gives approximately 230,000 clones in total; about nine tenths of them show up just once. The ten biggest clones cover around 1.7% of the sample.

In the prospective study, participants were roughly 18 to 100 years old, resided in about two dozen geographic areas of the United States, and were enrolled through a virtual design. To assign participants to cohorts, the prospective study relied on clinical history that participants themselves reported in a screening survey and a study questionnaire. For ImmuneRACE Cohort 3, a participant was defined as recovered based on two consecutive negative NP/OP PCR tests, clearance by a healthcare professional, or resolution of symptoms. Each participant in the prospective study had whole blood, serum and a nasopharyngeal or oropharyngeal swab collected by mobile phlebotomists. Over a roughly two-month period, participants in the prospective study had the option of providing additional blood draws and questionnaires. Before DNA extraction, prospective study blood samples were shipped either frozen or at room temperature.

General study outcomes and caveats: The amount of clinical and demographic metadata varied by source and participant and was provided uncurated.

The receptor's source is a man in his forties who had recovered from COVID-19. Sequencing input: PBMCs or T cells enriched from blood (not recorded which). This receptor chain uses TRBV24-1 and TRBJ1-2, with TRBD1 matching 9 junction bases. The DNA sequence is as follows: TGTGCCACCAGTGATTCGGGACAGGGAAACTATGGCTACACCTTC. It specifies CATSDSGQGNYGYTF.